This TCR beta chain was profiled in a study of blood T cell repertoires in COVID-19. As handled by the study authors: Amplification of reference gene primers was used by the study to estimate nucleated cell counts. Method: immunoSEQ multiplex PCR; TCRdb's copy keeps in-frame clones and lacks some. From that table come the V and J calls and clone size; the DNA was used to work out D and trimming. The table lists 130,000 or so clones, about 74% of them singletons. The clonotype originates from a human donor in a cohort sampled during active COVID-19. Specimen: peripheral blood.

The CDR3, as DNA: TGTGCCAGCAGCACCGCCAGTCCGATACACGAGCAGTACTTC. Translating it yields CASSTASPIHEQYF. The V call is TRBV6-6, the J call TRBJ2-7; no clear D gene. Trimming shortened V by 6 bases and J by 5 bases, and 17 bases separated the two germline ends. The CDR3 sequence is 14 residues long. In germline, CDR1 is MNHNY, CDR2 SVGAGI (reference sequence).